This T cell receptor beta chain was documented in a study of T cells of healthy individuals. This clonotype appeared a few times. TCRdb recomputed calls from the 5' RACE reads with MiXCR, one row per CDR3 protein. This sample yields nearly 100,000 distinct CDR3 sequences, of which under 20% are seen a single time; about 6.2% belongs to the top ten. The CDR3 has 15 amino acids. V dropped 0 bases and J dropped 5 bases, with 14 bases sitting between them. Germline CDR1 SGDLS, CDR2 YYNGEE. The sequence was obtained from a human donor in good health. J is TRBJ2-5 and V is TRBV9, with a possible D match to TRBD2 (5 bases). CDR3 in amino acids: CASSVDSLSGETQYF. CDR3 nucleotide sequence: TGTGCCAGCAGCGTAGACAGCTTATCGGGGGAGACCCAGTACTTC.